The 24 T cell receptor beta chains reported below all come from one sample, sequenced in a study of blood T cell repertoires in COVID-19. Assay used: immunoSEQ multiplex PCR; TCRdb lists only in-frame clones, some missing. The table shows 150,000 to 200,000 clones, with roughly 77% occurring only once. Source material: PBMCs or T cells enriched from blood (not recorded which). These receptors all come from a woman aged 50 to 60 with acute COVID-19.

V usage is TRBV29-1 and J usage is TRBJ1-2; 10 bases are shared with TRBD1. Germline CDR1 is SQVTM and CDR2 is ANQGSEA. This CDR3 spans 15 amino acids. J lost 2 bases, V lost 6 bases, and 9 bases had no gene match. This chain's CDR3 is CSVLRWDRGNYGYTF. The CDR3, as DNA: TGCAGCGTCCTCAGATGGGACAGGGGCAACTATGGCTACACCTTC.

CDR3 amino acids: CASRPDSSYNEQFF. The DNA for the CDR3 is TGTGCCAGCAGACCGGACAGCTCCTACAATGAGCAGTTCTTC. This chain links TRBV6-4 with TRBJ2-1, with D maybe TRBD1 (6 bases). This CDR3 spans 14 amino acids. V lost 6 bases, J lost 0 bases, and 9 bases lay in between. The germline V gene has CDR1 MRHNA and CDR2 SNTAGT.

This chain joins TRBV7-9 and TRBJ1-1; a weak D match, TRBD1 (5 bases). With 5 bases removed from V and 6 bases from J, the gap between germline ends came to 16 bases. CDR3 size: 14 residues. Per germline, CDR1 SEHNR and CDR2 FQNEAQ (reference sequence). CDR3 DNA sequence: TGTGCCAGCAGCGCCGAGGGTGGAGGGGCTGAAGCTTTCTTT. Residues: CASSAEGGGAEAFF.

The chain links TRBV24-1 to TRBJ2-1; D may be TRBD1 (6 bases). From germline, CDR1 is KGHDR and CDR2 SFDVKD. Trimming removed 6 bases from V and 12 bases from J, with 11 bases in between. This CDR3 has 11 amino acids. Here the CDR3 reads CATSWVDRQFF. For the CDR3, the DNA is TGTGCCACCAGTTGGGTGGACAGGCAGTTCTTC.

The genes are TRBV28 and TRBJ1-1, with 8 bases aligning to TRBD1. Trimming removed 6 bases from V and 9 bases from J; junction bases left unmatched: 6. The CDR3 loop spans 12 amino acids. CDR1 is MDHEN, CDR2 SYDVKM, per germline. CDR3 bases: TGTGCCAGCAGCTCGGGACAGGTGAAAGCTTTCTTT. Amino acid sequence: CASSSGQVKAFF.

The genes are TRBV28 and TRBJ2-1; 11 bases line up with TRBD2. Germline V lookup: CDR1 MDHEN, CDR2 SYDVKM. The CDR3 extends over 16 amino acids. Unmatched junction bases numbered 6, after V lost 1 base and J lost 7 bases. CDR3 nucleotide sequence: TGTGCCAGCAGTTTATACCTCGGGACTAGCGGTAATGAGCAGTTCTTC. It encodes CASSLYLGTSGNEQFF. The whole variable domain, remainder taken from reference TRBV28 and TRBJ2-1, is DVKVTQSSRYLVKRTGEKVFLECVQDMDHENMFWYRQDPGLGLRLIYFSYDVKMKEKGDIPEGYSVSREKKERFSLILESASTNQTSMYLCASSLYLGTSGNEQFFGPGTRLTVL.

A few counts support this clone. This chain's CDR3 is CASRDRRLGQNSPLHF. DNA of the CDR3: TGCGCCTCCCGGGACAGAAGGCTCGGCCAAAATTCACCCCTCCACTTT. The chain employs TRBV5-1 and TRBJ1-6, with 7 bases matching TRBD1. The CDR3 is 16 amino acids. Germline CDR1 reads SGHRS; CDR2 reads YFSETQ. With 10 bases clipped from V and 7 bases from J, the junction kept 17 bases outside the gene matches.

The chain combines TRBV28 with TRBJ1-2; the D is unclear. The germline V and J ends were trimmed by 6 bases and 3 bases, with 14 bases remaining between them. CDR3 length: 14 amino acids. Germline values: CDR1 MDHEN, CDR2 SYDVKM. The CDR3 DNA follows: TGTGCCAGCAGATTGGCGGGTTCGGACTATGGCTACACCTTC. Its translation: CASRLAGSDYGYTF.

The sample holds one count of this clone. This rearrangement joins TRBV19 to TRBJ1-2, with 12 bases aligning to TRBD1. This CDR3 is built from 13 residues. With 5 bases clipped from V and 8 bases from J, the junction kept 3 bases outside the gene matches. Germline CDR1 reads LNHDA; CDR2 reads SQIVND (reference sequence). CDR3: CASSPGTGGGYTF. The CDR3 DNA is TGTGCCAGTAGTCCAGGGACAGGGGGCGGCTACACCTTC.

This rearrangement joins TRBV11-3 to TRBJ2-5, with a weak D call TRBD1 (8 bases). The CDR3 has 16 residues. Trimming took off 2 bases at V and 5 bases at J, with 18 bases between the two ends. The germline V gene has CDR1 SGHNT and CDR2 YENEEA. CDR3 in amino acids: CASSLSLDREGETQYF. For the CDR3, the DNA is TGTGCCAGCAGCTTATCCCTGGACAGGGAGGGTGAGACCCAGTACTTC.

In the case of this clone: Distinct nucleotide sequences in the sample also encode this CDR3. The chain links TRBV7-6 to TRBJ1-4, with TRBD1 as a possible D gene (6 bases). Germline V gene sequence: CDR1 SGHVS, CDR2 FNYEAQ. The CDR3 totals 14 residues. With 5 bases removed from V and 2 bases from J, the gap between germline ends came to 9 bases. CDR3 sequence (DNA): TGTGCCAGCAGCCGAGGGGGTACTAATGAAAAACTGTTTTTT. This translates into CASSRGGTNEKLFF.

This chain connects TRBV28 to TRBJ1-5; TRBD1 agrees at 7 bases. V lost 7 bases, J lost 3 bases, and 15 bases stayed unmatched. The CDR3 length is 17 residues. Looked up from germline, CDR1 is MDHEN and CDR2 is SYDVKM. In DNA, the CDR3 is TGTGCCAGCACCAAAAACCGGGGGCAGGGGGACAATCAGCCCCAGCATTTT. Translating gives CASTKNRGQGDNQPQHF.

The chain is built from TRBV7-8 and TRBJ2-2; a weak D match, TRBD2 (7 bases). V was cut by 2 bases and J by 7 bases, with 14 bases left in between. The germline V gene has CDR1 SGHVS and CDR2 FQNEAQ. The CDR3 loop spans 15 amino acids. CDR3: CASSLRGGADGELFF. The CDR3 region has the DNA TGTGCCAGCAGCTTAAGAGGGGGGGCCGACGGGGAGCTGTTTTTT.

The rearrangement links TRBV5-5 to TRBJ2-7; 9 positions agree with TRBD1. V lost 4 bases to trimming and J lost 7 bases; unmatched junction nucleotides: 9. The CDR3 extends over 14 amino acids. CDR1 and CDR2 from the germline V gene are SGHKS and YYEKEE (reference sequence). The CDR3 here is CASSPRTGDREQYV. The CDR3 coding sequence is TGTGCCAGCAGCCCGAGGACAGGGGATAGGGAGCAGTACGTC.

J is TRBJ1-2 and V is TRBV5-6; 9 bases agree with TRBD1. Germline V gives CDR1 SGHDT, CDR2 YYEEEE. J was trimmed by 8 bases and V by 4 bases; bases with no gene match: 6. The CDR3 totals 13 residues. The CDR3 spells CASSVGQGGGYTF. CDR3 DNA sequence: TGTGCCAGCAGCGTGGGACAGGGTGGCGGCTACACCTTC.

The chain uses TRBV5-1 and TRBJ2-7, with TRBD1 identical over 11 bases. Trimming at V came to 4 bases and at J to 6 bases, leaving 3 bases not matched to a gene. The CDR3 spans 13 residues. The germline V gene encodes CDR1 SGHRS and CDR2 YFSETQ. The chain's CDR3 is CASSRDRGTEQYV. The CDR3 DNA is TGCGCCAGCAGCCGGGACAGGGGGACCGAGCAGTACGTC.

J is TRBJ2-7 and V is TRBV5-8; TRBD2 matches at 8 bases. The germline CDR1 and CDR2 sequences are SGHTS and YDEGEE. V was clipped by 3 bases and J by 4 bases; unmatched bases: 9. The CDR3 runs to 15 residues. CDR3 loop: CASSWKAGAAYEQYV. The CDR3 region has the DNA TGTGCCAGCAGCTGGAAAGCGGGGGCGGCTTACGAGCAGTACGTC.

The chain joins TRBV5-1 to TRBJ2-5; maybe TRBD2 (6 bases). V lost 0 bases and J 2 bases, leaving 14 bases between the germline ends. This CDR3 region has 16 residues. The germline CDR1 and CDR2 sequences are SGHRS and YFSETQ. CDR3 region: CASSLGGGRRQETQYF. DNA of the CDR3: TGCGCCAGCAGCTTGGGGGGAGGTCGCCGTCAAGAGACCCAGTACTTC.

The J gene is TRBJ1-1, the V gene TRBV28; the match to TRBD1 covers 7 bases. Losses at the gene ends were 6 bases for V and 4 bases for J; bases not matched to a gene: 5. The CDR3 has 13 amino acids. Germline lookup yields CDR1 MDHEN and CDR2 SYDVKM. CDR3 nucleotides: TGTGCCAGCAGAACAGGGGCGGGCACTGAAGCTTTCTTT. Its translation is CASRTGAGTEAFF.

The chain is built from TRBV28 and TRBJ1-2; D is ambiguous. Trimming cost V 4 bases and J 1 base, with 7 bases left between them. This CDR3 has 13 amino acids. CDR1 is MDHEN and CDR2 is SYDVKM in the germline V gene. The CDR3 DNA reads TGTGCCAGCAGTTCGACAAATAACTATGGCTACACCTTC. The encoded protein is CASSSTNNYGYTF.

The chain uses TRBV4-1 and TRBJ2-6; D not resolved. The CDR3 is made up of 17 amino acids. Trimming left V 0 bases short and J 2 bases short, with 11 bases between. CDR1 MGHRA and CDR2 YSYEKL come from the germline V gene. Written as DNA, the CDR3 is TGCGCCAGCAGCCAAGATTCCGATTCGGCTGGGGCCAACGTCCTGACTTTC. Translated, it gives CASSQDSDSAGANVLTF.

This chain joins TRBV27 and TRBJ2-1, with TRBD1 identical over 11 bases. V was clipped by 5 bases and J by 8 bases; unmatched bases: 8. This CDR3 region has 15 residues. Germline V gene lookup returns CDR1 MNHEY and CDR2 SMNVEV (reference sequence). The CDR3 spells CASSKGQGGHDEQFF. DNA for the CDR3: TGTGCCAGCAGTAAGGGACAGGGGGGTCACGATGAGCAGTTCTTC.

The rearrangement uses TRBV9 and TRBJ1-2; 9 positions agree with TRBD1. J was trimmed by 2 bases and V by 2 bases; bases with no gene match: 1. The germline CDR1 and CDR2 sequences are SGDLS and YYNGEE. CDR3 length: 14 amino acids. The CDR3 loop reads CASSVGQGNYGYTF. The CDR3 DNA sequence: TGTGCCAGCAGCGTGGGACAGGGAAACTATGGCTACACCTTC.

In its sample, this clone was seen once. This sequence joins TRBV4-1 and TRBJ2-5; D call uncertain. The CDR3 contains 14 residues. Between the trimmed V and J ends, which lost 1 base and 3 bases, there was a span of 9 bases. Germline V gene data show CDR1 as MGHRA and CDR2 as YSYEKL. The CDR3 DNA follows: TGCGCCAGCAGCCAAGTTACTGTAAAAGAGACCCAGTACTTC. Translated, it gives CASSQVTVKETQYF.